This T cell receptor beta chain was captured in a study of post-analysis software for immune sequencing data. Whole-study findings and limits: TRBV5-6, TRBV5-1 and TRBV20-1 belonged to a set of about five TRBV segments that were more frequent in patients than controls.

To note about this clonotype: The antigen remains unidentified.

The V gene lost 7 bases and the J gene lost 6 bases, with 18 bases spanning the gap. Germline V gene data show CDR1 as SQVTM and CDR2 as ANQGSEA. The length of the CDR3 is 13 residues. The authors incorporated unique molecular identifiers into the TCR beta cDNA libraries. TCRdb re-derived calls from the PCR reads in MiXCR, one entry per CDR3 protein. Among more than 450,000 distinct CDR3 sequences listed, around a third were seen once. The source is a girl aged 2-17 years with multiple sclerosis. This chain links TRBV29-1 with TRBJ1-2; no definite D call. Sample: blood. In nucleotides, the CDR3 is TGCAGCGCAAGCTTGGAGATTTTGGATGGCTACACCTTC. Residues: CSASLEILDGYTF.